This T cell receptor (beta chain) was documented in a study of tumor-infiltrating lymphocytes in primary liver carcinoma. TCR beta cDNA was reverse-transcribed from around 0.55 ug of total RNA. The reaction used a constant-region primer and ProtoScript II reverse transcriptase. Libraries covering TCR beta were generated through three nested multiplex PCR rounds (using a slightly modified ARM-PCR). The study ran its first two PCR rounds for nine to ten cycles each, using TRBV1-TRBV30 forward primers and a C-beta reverse primer. TCRdb re-derived calls from the multiplex PCR reads in MiXCR, one entry per CDR3 protein. The data contain fewer than 350,000 distinct CDR3 sequences, less than 75% of them singletons. Unsorted whole blood supplied the blood RNA, and germline DNA was isolated too. The germline gives CDR1 SGHAT, CDR2 FQNNGV. V gave up 4 bases and J gave up 1 base, with 14 bases separating them. The CDR3 length is 15 residues.

The sequence came from a man in his forties or fifties with primary liver carcinoma and hepatitis B virus infection. Sequencing was done on a sample of peripheral blood. The V and J genes are TRBV11-2 and TRBJ2-7; maybe TRBD1 (6 bases). The CDR3 nucleotides are TGTGCCAGCAGCTCAGTTCTGGGGGCATCCTACGAGCAGTACTTC. Residues: CASSSVLGASYEQYF.